This TCR beta chain was recorded in a study of cytomegalovirus exposure and HLA in healthy donors (dated by TCRdb to the late 2010s). Notes on the research overall: A later analysis indicated that the roughly 120 validation repertoires were generated on the platform also employed for the approximately 690 repertoires of the first cohort. The study was designed to test whether signatures of past pathogen exposure could be identified by cataloging public T cell receptors. A separate validation cohort of approximately 130 different subjects was used in addition to the roughly 640-subject first cohort. High-throughput TCR immunosequencing, statistical association of individual TCRs with disease status, and machine learning were combined to predict cytomegalovirus infection status.

CDR1 and CDR2 are read off the germline V gene (reference sequence) as PRHDT and FYEKMQ. The CDR3, from cysteine to phenylalanine, totals 13 residues. The entry retains the CDR3 DNA only, 39 bases that are in frame from base 1. V trim: 0 bases; J trim: 6 bases; unmatched bases: 0. In regard to this clone: The antigen it binds to is not known. Per-nucleotide qualities are absent, and no much larger clonotype sits a single base away.

The receptor library was made with the immunoSEQ multiplex PCR assay. On the study's bioinformatics: A statistical classification framework was built to diagnose cytomegalovirus status from the catalog of TCR beta chain sequences. In TCRdb, the immuneACCESS table is reduced to in-frame sequences with V and J assigned. These tables do not hold every clone; where another copy was compared, an unresolved V gene accounts for under half, and the others remain unexplained. Clone size and V and J calls were adopted from that table, with D and trimming inferred from the DNA. The table for this sample lists around 220,000 clones; just over 85% of them were counted only once. The ten largest make up roughly 3% of the sample. The donors were included in the validation cohort of over a hundred subjects, a group kept apart from the approximately 650-subject first cohort. Beyond this particular receptor, the publication reports: A few of the identified cytomegalovirus-associated TCR beta chains were confirmed in vitro to be specific for cytomegalovirus antigens. Most TCR sequences were observed very rarely across donors, whereas some public TCRs were present in many individuals. In the study, around 150 TCR beta chains were listed as associated with cytomegalovirus. It was suggested by the authors that the approach could potentially be generalized to other disease states and immunological phenotypes. The classifier was reported to diagnose cytomegalovirus status with high specificity and sensitivity in both the original and validation cohorts. A later analysis found that TCRs clustered in the first cohort also tended to co-occur in the 120 validation repertoires, with 94% of cluster scores above 0. The validation cohort had no HLA typing available for a later analysis, so co-occurrence within that cohort was assessed over all 130 or so repertoires.

The clonotype originates from a young woman in good health and CMV-seronegative. Sequencing was performed on PBMCs. Rearrangement joined TRBV13 to TRBJ1-2, with TRBD1 matching 8 junction bases. In nucleotide form, the sequence is TGTGCCAGCAGCTTAGGGACAGGGGATGGCTACACCTTC. Translated, this gives CASSLGTGDGYTF.